This T cell receptor (beta chain) was captured in a study of T cells in Graves' hyperthyroidism and ophthalmopathy. This clonotype was seen only a few times. Using RNA transcripts as the source, TCR beta CDR3 regions were amplified. The HTBI primer set drove a first-round RT-PCR of the TCR CDR3. TCRdb ran MiXCR on the multiplex PCR reads and lists one entry per CDR3 protein. The repertoire includes 750,000 to 900,000 distinct CDR3 sequences, 35% to 40% of them detected once, and 7.5% to 9.5% sits in the top ten. With 4 bases clipped from V and 0 bases from J, the junction kept 8 bases outside the gene matches. Germline V CDR1 and CDR2: SGHRS, YFSETQ. The CDR3 is 16 amino acids.

The sequence came from a man younger than 30 with Graves' hyperthyroidism. Material: blood. This chain links TRBV5-1 with TRBJ2-5, with 8 bases aligning to TRBD1. This chain's CDR3 is CASSQRGQGYQETQYF. CDR3 nucleotide sequence: TGCGCCAGCAGCCAGCGTGGACAGGGTTACCAAGAGACCCAGTACTTC.